This TCR beta chain was retrieved from a study of glioma-infiltrating T cells after dendritic cell vaccination. On the study more broadly: Dendritic cell vaccine was injected intradermally three times, biweekly.

The table came from immunoSEQ multiplex PCR; TCRdb's copy has only in-frame clones and leaves some out. The table records approximately 85,000 clones, about 85% of them present only once. This clone was counted once. Its antigen is undetermined. Per the germline V gene, CDR1 is SQVTM and CDR2 is ANQGSEA. This CDR3 contains 15 residues. The V gene end was trimmed by 4 bases and the J gene end by 3 bases; junction bases not matched to a gene: 8. Specified time point: after dendritic cell vaccination, including at tumor progression/relapse. General observations from the study: Survival was not directly related to TCR clonality in these patients.

This TCR was recovered from a human donor with glioblastoma. Material: blood, obtained after dendritic cell vaccination. The chain recombines TRBV29-1 with TRBJ2-1; 8 bases are a match to TRBD2. CDR3 in amino acids: CSVALASGFYNEQFF. The CDR3 region has the DNA TGCAGCGTTGCGTTGGCTAGCGGGTTCTACAATGAGCAGTTCTTC.